This TCR beta chain comes out of a study of T-cell reconstitution after alpha-beta-depleted transplantation in children. Looked up from germline, CDR1 is LGHNA and CDR2 is YSLEER. Trimming cost V 1 base and J 3 bases; bases outside gene matches: 3. There are 14 residues in the CDR3. This clonotype was seen many times. Its cognate antigen is unknown. Study results and limitations: The study traced high day-60 TCRbeta diversity in some patients to surviving recipient T cells and thymic progenitors.

Unique molecular identifiers tagged the TCRbeta library. TCRdb fed the PCR reads into MiXCR, producing one record per CDR3 protein. The sample holds 70,000 or so distinct CDR3 sequences, approximately 11% seen once. This chain joins TRBV4-3 and TRBJ2-7, with 7 bases fitting TRBD2. The sample was PBMCs, taken before TCRalphabeta/CD19-depleted stem cell transplant. The sequence was collected from a boy aged 5 to 17 with acute myeloid leukemia, due to receive a stem cell transplant. The CDR3 nucleotides are TGCGCCAGCAGCCAAGGGGAGGGGTACTACGAGCAGTACTTC. It translates to CASSQGEGYYEQYF.